The clone carrying this T cell receptor beta chain was counted a single time. Produced via immunoSEQ multiplex PCR; TCRdb's table is partial and in-frame only. Altogether roughly 2.5 million clones are present, approximately 94% being singletons, with the ten largest covering 0.11% to 0.15%. Germline CDR1 reads SGHAT; CDR2 reads FQNNGV. This CDR3 has 16 residues. J lost 7 bases, V lost 0 bases, and 5 bases had no gene match. The sample belongs to a study of shared clonotypes between healthy human individuals. V usage is TRBV11-2 and J usage is TRBJ1-6, with TRBD1 identical over 8 bases. The specimen was naive CD4+ T cells sorted from blood. The subset was: CD45RA+ positively selected. This sequence originates from a man between 18 and 35 years old in good health. The CDR3 nucleotides are TGTGCCAGCAGCTTAGATACCGGGACAGGAAATTCACCCCTCCACTTT. This gives the protein CASSLDTGTGNSPLHF.